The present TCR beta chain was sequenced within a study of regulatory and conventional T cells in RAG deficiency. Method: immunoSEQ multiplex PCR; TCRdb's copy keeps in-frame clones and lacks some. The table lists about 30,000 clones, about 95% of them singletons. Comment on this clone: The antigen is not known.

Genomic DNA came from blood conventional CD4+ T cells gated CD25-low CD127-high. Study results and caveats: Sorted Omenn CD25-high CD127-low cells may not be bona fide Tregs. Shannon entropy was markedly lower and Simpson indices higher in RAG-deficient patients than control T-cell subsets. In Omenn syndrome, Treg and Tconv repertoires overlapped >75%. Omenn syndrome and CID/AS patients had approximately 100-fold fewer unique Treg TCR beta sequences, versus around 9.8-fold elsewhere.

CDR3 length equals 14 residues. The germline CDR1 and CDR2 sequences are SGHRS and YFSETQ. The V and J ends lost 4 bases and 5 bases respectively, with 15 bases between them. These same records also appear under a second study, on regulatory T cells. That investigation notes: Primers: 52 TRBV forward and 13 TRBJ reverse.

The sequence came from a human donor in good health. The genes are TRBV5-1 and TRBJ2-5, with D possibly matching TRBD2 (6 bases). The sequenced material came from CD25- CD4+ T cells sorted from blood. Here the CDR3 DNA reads TGCGCCAGCAGCCGGGACTCCGGCCAGGAGACCCAGTACTTC. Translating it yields CASSRDSGQETQYF. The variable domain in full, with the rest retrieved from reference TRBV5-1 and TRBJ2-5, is KAGVTQTPRYLIKTRGQQVTLSCSPISGHRSVSWYQQTPGQGLQFLFEYFSETQRNKGNFPGRFSGRQFSNSRSEMNVSTLELGDSALYLCASSRDSGQETQYFGPGTRLLVL.